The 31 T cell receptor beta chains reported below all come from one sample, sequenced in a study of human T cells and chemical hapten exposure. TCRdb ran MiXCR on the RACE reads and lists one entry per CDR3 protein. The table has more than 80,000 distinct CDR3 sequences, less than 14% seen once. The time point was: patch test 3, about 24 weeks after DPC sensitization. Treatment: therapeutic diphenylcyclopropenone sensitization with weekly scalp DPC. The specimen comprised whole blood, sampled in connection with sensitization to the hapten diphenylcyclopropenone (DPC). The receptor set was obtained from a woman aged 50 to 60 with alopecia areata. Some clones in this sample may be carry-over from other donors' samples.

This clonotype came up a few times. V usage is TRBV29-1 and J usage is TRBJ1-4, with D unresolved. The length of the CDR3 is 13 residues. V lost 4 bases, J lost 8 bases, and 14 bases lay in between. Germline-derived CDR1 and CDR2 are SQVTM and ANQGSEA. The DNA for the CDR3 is TGCAGCGTTGGAGCCGGTCCTGGCGAAAAACTGTTTTTT. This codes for CSVGAGPGEKLFF.

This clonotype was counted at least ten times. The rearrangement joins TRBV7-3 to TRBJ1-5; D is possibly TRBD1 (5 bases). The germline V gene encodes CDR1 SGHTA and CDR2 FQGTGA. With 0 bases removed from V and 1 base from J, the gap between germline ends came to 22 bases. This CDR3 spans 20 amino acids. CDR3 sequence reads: CASSLTVEADKRDSNQPQHF. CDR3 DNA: TGTGCCAGCAGCTTAACGGTTGAGGCAGATAAACGGGACAGCAATCAGCCCCAGCATTTT.

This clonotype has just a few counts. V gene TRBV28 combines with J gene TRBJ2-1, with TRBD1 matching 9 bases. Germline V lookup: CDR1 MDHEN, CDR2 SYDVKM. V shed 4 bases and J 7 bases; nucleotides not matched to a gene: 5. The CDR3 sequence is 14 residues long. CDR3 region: CASSSAGQGNEQFF. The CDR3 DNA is TGTGCCAGCAGTTCGGCGGGACAGGGAAATGAGCAGTTCTTC.

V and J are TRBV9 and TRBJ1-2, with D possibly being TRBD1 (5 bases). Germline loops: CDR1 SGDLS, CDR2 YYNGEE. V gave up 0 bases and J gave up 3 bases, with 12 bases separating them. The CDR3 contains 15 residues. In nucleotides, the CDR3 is TGTGCCAGCAGCGTAGAAGTGGGGGGAGACTATGGCTACACCTTC. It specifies CASSVEVGGDYGYTF.

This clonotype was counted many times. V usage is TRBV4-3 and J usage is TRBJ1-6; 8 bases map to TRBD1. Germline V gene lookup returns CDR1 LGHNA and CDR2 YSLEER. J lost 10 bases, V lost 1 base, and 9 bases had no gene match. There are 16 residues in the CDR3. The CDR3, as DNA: TGCGCCAGCAGCCAAGGTCGGTCAGGGGGCCGCTCACCCCTCCACTTT. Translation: CASSQGRSGGRSPLHF.

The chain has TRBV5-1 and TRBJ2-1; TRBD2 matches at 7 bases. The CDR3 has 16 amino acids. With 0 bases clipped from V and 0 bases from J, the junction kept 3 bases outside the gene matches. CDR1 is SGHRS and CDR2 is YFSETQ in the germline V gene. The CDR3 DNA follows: TGCGCCAGCAGCTTGGCCGGGGGGTACTCCTACAATGAGCAGTTCTTC. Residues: CASSLAGGYSYNEQFF.

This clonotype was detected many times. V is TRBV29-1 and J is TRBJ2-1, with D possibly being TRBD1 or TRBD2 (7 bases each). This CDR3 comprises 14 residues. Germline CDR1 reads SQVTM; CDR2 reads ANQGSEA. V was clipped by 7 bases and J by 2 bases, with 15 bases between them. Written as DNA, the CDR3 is TGCAGCGCTCAGGGGGGGACAGCCTACAATGAGCAGTTCTTC. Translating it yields CSAQGGTAYNEQFF.

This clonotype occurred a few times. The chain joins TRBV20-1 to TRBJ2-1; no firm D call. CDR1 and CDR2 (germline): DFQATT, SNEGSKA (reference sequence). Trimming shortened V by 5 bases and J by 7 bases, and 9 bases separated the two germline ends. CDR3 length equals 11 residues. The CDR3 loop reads CSASAENEQFF. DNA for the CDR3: TGCAGTGCTTCCGCCGAGAATGAGCAGTTCTTC.

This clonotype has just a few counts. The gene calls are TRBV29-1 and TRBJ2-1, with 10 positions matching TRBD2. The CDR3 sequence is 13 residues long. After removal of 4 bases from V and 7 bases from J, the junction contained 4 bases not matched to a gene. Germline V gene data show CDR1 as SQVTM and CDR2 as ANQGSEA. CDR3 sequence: CSVASGSSNEQFF. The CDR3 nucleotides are TGCAGCGTTGCTAGCGGGAGTTCGAATGAGCAGTTCTTC.

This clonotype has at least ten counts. DNA for the CDR3: TGTGCCAGCGGGGGGTTACGTGAGACCCAGTACTTC. Residues: CASGGLRETQYF. The chain couples TRBV19 to TRBJ2-5; 7 bases agree with TRBD2. V gave up 9 bases and J gave up 5 bases; unmatched junction bases: 6. The germline CDR1 and CDR2 sequences are LNHDA and SQIVND (reference sequence). The CDR3 contains 12 residues.

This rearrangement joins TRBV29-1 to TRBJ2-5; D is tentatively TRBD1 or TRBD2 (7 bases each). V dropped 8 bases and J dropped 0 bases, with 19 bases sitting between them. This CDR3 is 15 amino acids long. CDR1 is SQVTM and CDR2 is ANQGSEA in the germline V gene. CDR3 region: CSFRGDSPYQETQYF. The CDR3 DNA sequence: TGCAGCTTTCGGGGGGACAGCCCGTACCAAGAGACCCAGTACTTC.

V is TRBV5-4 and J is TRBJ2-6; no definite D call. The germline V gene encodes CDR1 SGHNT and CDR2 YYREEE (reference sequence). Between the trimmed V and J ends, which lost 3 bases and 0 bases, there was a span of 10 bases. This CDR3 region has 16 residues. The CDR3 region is CASSSGGSSGANVLTF. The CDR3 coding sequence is TGTGCCAGCAGCTCAGGCGGAAGCTCTGGGGCCAACGTCCTGACTTTC.

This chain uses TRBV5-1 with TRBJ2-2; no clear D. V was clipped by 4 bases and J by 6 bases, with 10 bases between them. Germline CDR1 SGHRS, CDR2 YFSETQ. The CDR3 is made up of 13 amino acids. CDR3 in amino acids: CASSPRWSGELFF. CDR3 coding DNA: TGCGCCAGCAGCCCACGTTGGTCCGGGGAGCTGTTTTTT.

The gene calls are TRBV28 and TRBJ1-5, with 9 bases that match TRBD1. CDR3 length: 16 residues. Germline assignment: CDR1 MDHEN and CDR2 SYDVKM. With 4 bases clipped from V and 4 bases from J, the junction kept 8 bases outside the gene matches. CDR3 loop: CASSSYGGTGNQPQHF. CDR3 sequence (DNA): TGTGCCAGCAGTTCTTATGGCGGGACAGGGAATCAGCCCCAGCATTTT.

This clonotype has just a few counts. The CDR3 DNA reads as TGCGCCAGCAGCCAAGATGAAATTGGCGGGTACTACAATGAGCAGTTCTTC. Encoded protein: CASSQDEIGGYYNEQFF. The chain employs TRBV4-3 and TRBJ2-1, with D maybe TRBD2 (5 bases). The CDR3 covers 17 residues. V was cut by 0 bases and J by 3 bases, with 15 bases left in between. The germline CDR1 and CDR2 sequences are LGHNA and YSLEER.

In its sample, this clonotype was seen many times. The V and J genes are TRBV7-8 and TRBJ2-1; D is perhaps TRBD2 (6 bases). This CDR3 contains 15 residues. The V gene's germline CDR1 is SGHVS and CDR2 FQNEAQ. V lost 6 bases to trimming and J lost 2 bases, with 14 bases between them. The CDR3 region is CASRTGTGTYNEQFF. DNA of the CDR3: TGTGCCAGCAGAACCGGGACTGGAACCTACAATGAGCAGTTCTTC. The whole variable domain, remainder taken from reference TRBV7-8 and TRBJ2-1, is GAGVSQSPRYKVAKRGQDVALRCDPISGHVSLFWYQQALGQGPEFLTYFQNEAQLDKSGLPSDRFFAERPEGSVSTLKIQRTQQEDSAVYLCASRTGTGTYNEQFFGPGTRLTVL.

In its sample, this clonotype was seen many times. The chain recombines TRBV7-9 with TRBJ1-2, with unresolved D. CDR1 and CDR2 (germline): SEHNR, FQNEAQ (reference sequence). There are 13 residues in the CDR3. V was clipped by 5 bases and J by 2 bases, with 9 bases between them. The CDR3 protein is CASSPLLNYGYTF. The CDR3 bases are TGTGCCAGCAGCCCCCTCCTCAACTATGGCTACACCTTC.

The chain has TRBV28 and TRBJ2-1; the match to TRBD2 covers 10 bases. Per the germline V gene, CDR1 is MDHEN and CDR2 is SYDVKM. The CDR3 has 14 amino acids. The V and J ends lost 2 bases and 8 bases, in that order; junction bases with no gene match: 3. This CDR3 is CASSLGTSVYEQFF. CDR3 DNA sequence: TGTGCCAGCAGTTTAGGGACTAGCGTATATGAGCAGTTCTTC.

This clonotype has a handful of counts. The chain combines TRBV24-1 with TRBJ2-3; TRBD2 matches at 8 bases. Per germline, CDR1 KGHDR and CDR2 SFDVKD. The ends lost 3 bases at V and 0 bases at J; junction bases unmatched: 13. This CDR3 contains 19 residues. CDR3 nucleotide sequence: TGTGCCACCAGTGATCCTACTAGCGGCAGCATGCTCAGCACAGATACGCAGTATTTT. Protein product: CATSDPTSGSMLSTDTQYF.

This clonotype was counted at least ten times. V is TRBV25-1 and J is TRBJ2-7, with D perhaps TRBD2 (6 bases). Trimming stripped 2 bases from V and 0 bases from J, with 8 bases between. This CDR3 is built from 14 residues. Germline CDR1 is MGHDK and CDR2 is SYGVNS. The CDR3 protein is CASSEGGDSYEQYF. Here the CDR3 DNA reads TGTGCCAGCAGTGAAGGCGGGGACTCCTACGAGCAGTACTTC.

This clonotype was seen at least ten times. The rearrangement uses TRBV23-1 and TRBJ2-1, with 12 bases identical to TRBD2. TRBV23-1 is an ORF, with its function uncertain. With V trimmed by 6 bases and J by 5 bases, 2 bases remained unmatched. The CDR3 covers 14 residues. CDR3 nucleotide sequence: TGCGCCAGCAGGGGGACTAGCGGGCACAATGAGCAGTTCTTC. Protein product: CASRGTSGHNEQFF.

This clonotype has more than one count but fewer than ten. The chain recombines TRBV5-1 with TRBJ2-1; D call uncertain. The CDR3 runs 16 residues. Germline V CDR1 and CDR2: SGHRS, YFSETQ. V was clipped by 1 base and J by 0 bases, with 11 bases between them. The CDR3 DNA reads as TGCGCCAGCAGCTTGAGACGGATTGACTCCTACAATGAGCAGTTCTTC. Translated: CASSLRRIDSYNEQFF.

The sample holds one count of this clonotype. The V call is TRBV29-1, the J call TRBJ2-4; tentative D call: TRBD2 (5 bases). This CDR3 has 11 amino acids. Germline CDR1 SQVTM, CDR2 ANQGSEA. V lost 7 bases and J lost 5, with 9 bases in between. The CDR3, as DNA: TGCAGCGGAGGGAATCAAAACATTCAGTACTTC. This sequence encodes CSGGNQNIQYF.

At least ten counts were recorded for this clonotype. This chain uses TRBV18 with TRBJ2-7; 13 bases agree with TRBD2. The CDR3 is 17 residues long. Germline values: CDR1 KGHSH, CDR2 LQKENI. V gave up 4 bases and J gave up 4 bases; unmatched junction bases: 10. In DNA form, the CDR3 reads TGTGCCAGCTCACGGGACAGGAGGACTAGCGGGAGATACGAGCAGTACTTC. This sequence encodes CASSRDRRTSGRYEQYF.

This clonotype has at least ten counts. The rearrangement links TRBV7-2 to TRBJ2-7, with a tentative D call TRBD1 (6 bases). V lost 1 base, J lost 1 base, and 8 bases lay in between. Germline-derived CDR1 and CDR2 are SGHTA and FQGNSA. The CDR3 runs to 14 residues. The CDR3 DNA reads TGTGCCAGCAGCTTAGTAGGGGGTTCCTACGAGCAGTACTTC. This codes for CASSLVGGSYEQYF.

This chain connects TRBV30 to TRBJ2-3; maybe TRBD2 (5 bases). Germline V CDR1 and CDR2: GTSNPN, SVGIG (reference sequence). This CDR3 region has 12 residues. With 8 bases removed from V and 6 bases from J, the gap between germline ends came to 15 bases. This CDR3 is CAHTSLDDTQYF. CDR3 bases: TGTGCCCACACTTCACTAGACGATACGCAGTATTTT.

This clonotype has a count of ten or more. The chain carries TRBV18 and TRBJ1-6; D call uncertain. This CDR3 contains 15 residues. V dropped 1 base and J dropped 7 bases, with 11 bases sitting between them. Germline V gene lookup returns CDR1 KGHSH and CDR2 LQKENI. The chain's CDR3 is CASSPQLGGNSPLHF. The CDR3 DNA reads TGTGCCAGCTCACCACAGCTGGGAGGGAATTCACCCCTCCACTTT.

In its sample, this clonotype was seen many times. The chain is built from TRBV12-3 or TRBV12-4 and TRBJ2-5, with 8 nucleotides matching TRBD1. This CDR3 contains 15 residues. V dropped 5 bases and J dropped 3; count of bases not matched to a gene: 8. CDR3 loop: CASSARTGFEETQYF. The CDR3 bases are TGTGCCAGCAGTGCAAGGACAGGGTTCGAAGAGACCCAGTACTTC.

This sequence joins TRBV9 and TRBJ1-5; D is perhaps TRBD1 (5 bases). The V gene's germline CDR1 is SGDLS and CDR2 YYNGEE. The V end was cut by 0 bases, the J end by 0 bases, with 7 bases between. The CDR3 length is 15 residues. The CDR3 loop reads CASSVAGNSNQPQHF. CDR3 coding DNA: TGTGCCAGCAGCGTAGCAGGGAATAGCAATCAGCCCCAGCATTTT. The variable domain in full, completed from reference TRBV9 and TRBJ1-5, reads DSGVTQTPKHLITATGQRVTLRCSPRSGDLSVYWYQQSLDQGLQFLIQYYNGEERAKGNILERFSAQQFPDLHSELNLSSLELGDSALYFCASSVAGNSNQPQHFGDGTRLSIL.

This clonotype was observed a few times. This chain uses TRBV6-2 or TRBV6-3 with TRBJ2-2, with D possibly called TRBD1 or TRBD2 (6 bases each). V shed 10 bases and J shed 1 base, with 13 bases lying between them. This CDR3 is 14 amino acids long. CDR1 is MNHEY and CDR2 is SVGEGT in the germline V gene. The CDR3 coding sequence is TGTGCCATCTCTGGGGGGCTGAACACCGGGGAGCTGTTTTTT. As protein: CAISGGLNTGELFF.

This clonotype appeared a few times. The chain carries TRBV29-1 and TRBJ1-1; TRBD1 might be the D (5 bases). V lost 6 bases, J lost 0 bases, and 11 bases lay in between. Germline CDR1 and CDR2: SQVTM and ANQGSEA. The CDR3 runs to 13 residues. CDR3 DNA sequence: TGCAGCGTGGGTGGGGGGATGAACACTGAAGCTTTCTTT. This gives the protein CSVGGGMNTEAFF.